The 22 T cell receptor beta chains below were found in one sample sequenced in a study of shared clonotypes between healthy human individuals. Clones were sequenced by immunoSEQ multiplex PCR, and TCRdb holds only the in-frame ones, with some missing. Of 500,000 or so clones in the sample, 90% to 96% were seen once. Sequenced sample: naive CD4+ T cells sorted from blood. Indicated subset: CD45RA+ positively selected. The source of these receptors is a woman aged 30 to 39 in good health.

The chain recombines TRBV6-1 with TRBJ2-5; 7 bases are shared with TRBD1. V shed 7 bases, J shed 5 bases, and the junction held 10 bases outside the gene matches. The CDR3 has 14 amino acids. Germline V gene sequence: CDR1 MNHNS, CDR2 SASEGT. CDR3 sequence (DNA): TGTGCCAGCAATCGACAGGGTATGTGGGAGACCCAGTACTTC. It specifies CASNRQGMWETQYF.

The gene calls are TRBV10-3 and TRBJ1-1; 7 bases match TRBD1. Germline V gene data show CDR1 as ENHRY and CDR2 as SYGVKD. This CDR3 comprises 15 residues. Trimming removed 7 bases from V and 4 bases from J; junction bases left unmatched: 12. The CDR3 DNA sequence: TGTGCCATCAACGACAATTCGAGGGGGCCCACTGAAGCTTTCTTT. Translating gives CAINDNSRGPTEAFF.

This chain links TRBV5-5 with TRBJ2-1; a possible D gene is TRBD2 (5 bases). Germline V gene lookup returns CDR1 SGHKS and CDR2 YYEKEE (reference sequence). V lost 1 base to trimming and J lost 7 bases, with 18 bases between them. The CDR3 spans 16 residues. CDR3 sequence: CASSLRTRIRLNEQFF. The DNA for the CDR3 is TGTGCCAGCAGCTTGAGAACTAGGATAAGACTGAATGAGCAGTTCTTC.

The chain has TRBV27 and TRBJ2-3; TRBD2 matches 9 bases. CDR1 MNHEY and CDR2 SMNVEV come from the germline V gene (reference sequence). There are 16 residues in the CDR3. The trim removed 2 bases at V and 5 bases at J, leaving 8 bases unmatched. CDR3 protein: CASSLGGSGSQDTQYF. The DNA for the CDR3 is TGTGCCAGCAGTTTAGGAGGTAGCGGGAGTCAAGATACGCAGTATTTT.

This chain uses TRBV5-1 with TRBJ2-7; 10 bases are shared with TRBD2. The V and J ends lost 4 bases and 3 bases, in that order; junction bases with no gene match: 7. Germline V gene sequence: CDR1 SGHRS, CDR2 YFSETQ. The CDR3 contains 15 residues. CDR3: CASSRGTSEGYEQYF. The CDR3 nucleotides are TGCGCCAGCAGCCGCGGGACTAGCGAGGGCTACGAGCAGTACTTC.

The chain employs TRBV5-4 and TRBJ1-2; D is ambiguous. Trimming pared 2 bases from V and 8 bases from J, leaving 7 bases between. CDR3 length equals 11 residues. CDR1 is SGHNT and CDR2 is YYREEE in the germline V gene (reference sequence). The CDR3 region has the DNA TGTGCCAGCAGCTTTGGGTGGGGCTACACCTTC. Protein: CASSFGWGYTF.

V gene TRBV6-4 combines with J gene TRBJ2-3; D is undetermined. This CDR3 region has 15 residues. Germline V CDR1 and CDR2: MRHNA, SNTAGT. V was clipped by 3 bases and J by 4 bases, with 14 bases between them. This CDR3 is CASSESDPGADTQYF. The CDR3 nucleotides are TGTGCCAGCAGTGAAAGCGACCCCGGCGCAGATACGCAGTATTTT.

On this clone: Other DNA sequences from this sample encode an identical CDR3 as well. The chain links TRBV28 to TRBJ2-7, with D possibly being TRBD1 (6 bases). This CDR3 has 13 residues. V lost 6 bases and J lost 6, with 15 bases in between. The V gene's germline CDR1 is MDHEN and CDR2 SYDVKM. The CDR3 loop reads CASSLGQGGEQYF. The CDR3 DNA reads as TGTGCCAGCAGCCTGGGACAAGGGGGCGAGCAGTACTTC.

The table lists this clone with a count of one. J is TRBJ2-7 and V is TRBV5-1; 9 nucleotides match TRBD2. V trimming: 4 bases; J trimming: 7 bases; junction bases outside the gene matches: 15. Germline assignment: CDR1 SGHRS and CDR2 YFSETQ. This CDR3 has 16 amino acids. The CDR3 sequence: CASSQDYSGSSGEQYF. The CDR3 DNA is TGCGCCAGCAGCCAGGACTATAGCGGGAGTTCTGGTGAGCAGTACTTC.

The rearrangement uses TRBV19 and TRBJ2-7; D is unclear. V gave up 1 base and J gave up 4 bases, with 8 bases separating them. The CDR3 is 13 residues long. From germline, CDR1 is LNHDA and CDR2 SQIVND (reference sequence). In nucleotides, the CDR3 is TGTGCCAGTAGTATAGCCGGGCAGTACGAGCAGTACTTC. It translates to CASSIAGQYEQYF.

The table lists this clone with a count of one. The V gene is TRBV10-1, the J gene TRBJ2-1; D gene uncertain. The length of the CDR3 is 16 residues. Trimming took 3 bases from V and 2 from J, leaving 14 bases between them. Germline V CDR1 and CDR2: WNHNN, SYGVQD (reference sequence). For the CDR3, the DNA is TGCGCCAGCAGTGATACCGCGACTCTCCCCTACAATGAGCAGTTCTTC. It encodes CASSDTATLPYNEQFF.

This clone came up once. The chain carries TRBV2 and TRBJ2-1; D gene ambiguous. CDR1 and CDR2 (germline): SNHLY, FYNNEI. Trimming removed 8 bases at V and 7 bases at J, with 12 bases between. CDR3 length equals 12 residues. The DNA for the CDR3 is TGTGCCAGCCGAATTAATGGGAATGAGCAGTTCTTC. Protein product: CASRINGNEQFF.

The chain couples TRBV4-1 to TRBJ1-3; TRBD1 aligns across 9 bases. The CDR3 has 19 residues. CDR1 is MGHRA and CDR2 is YSYEKL in the germline V gene. After removal of 0 bases from V and 0 bases from J, the junction contained 9 bases not matched to a gene. The CDR3 sequence is CASSQDRGQGTISGNTIYF. In DNA form, the CDR3 reads TGCGCCAGCAGCCAAGATAGGGGACAGGGAACTATCTCTGGAAACACCATATATTTT.

This chain joins TRBV19 and TRBJ1-5; no reliable D call. Looked up from germline, CDR1 is LNHDA and CDR2 is SQIVND (reference sequence). The CDR3 is 14 amino acids. Trimming took off 3 bases at V and 7 bases at J, with 13 bases between the two ends. CDR3 nucleotides: TGTGCCAGTAGTATTCCGGGGTTGGTGCAGCCCCAGCATTTT. Translation: CASSIPGLVQPQHF.

The chain joins TRBV10-2 to TRBJ2-1; 11 bases fit TRBD2. CDR1 is WSHSY, CDR2 SAAADI, per germline. The CDR3 spans 17 residues. V gave up 6 bases and J gave up 5 bases; unmatched junction bases: 12. The CDR3 bases are TGCGCCAGCAGACTCGCGTTAGCGGGAGGGCTCCACAATGAGCAGTTCTTC. Translated: CASRLALAGGLHNEQFF.

In DNA form, the CDR3 reads TGTGCCAGCAGCCTGGGACTAGCGGTTACCTACAATGAGCAGTTCTTC. It yields the protein CASSLGLAVTYNEQFF. The rearrangement links TRBV13 to TRBJ2-1; 11 bases line up with TRBD2. J was trimmed by 2 bases and V by 5 bases; bases with no gene match: 5. CDR3 length equals 16 residues. Per the germline V gene, CDR1 is PRHDT and CDR2 is FYEKMQ (reference sequence).

V usage is TRBV11-2 and J usage is TRBJ2-2; 8 bases are shared with TRBD1. The V gene end was trimmed by 2 bases and the J gene end by 4 bases; junction bases not matched to a gene: 3. Germline-derived CDR1 and CDR2 are SGHAT and FQNNGV. The CDR3 has 15 residues. The CDR3 sequence: CASSLITGGTGELFF. CDR3 in DNA: TGTGCCAGCAGCTTAATAACAGGGGGCACCGGGGAGCTGTTTTTT.

The CDR3 DNA follows: TGTGCCAGCAGCTGGGGGACAGAGGCCTACGAGCAGTACTTC. Protein: CASSWGTEAYEQYF. The chain uses TRBV7-9 and TRBJ2-5; 7 positions match TRBD1. The end of the DNA is better explained by TRBJ2-7, so the J call may be wrong. Germline CDR1 reads SEHNR; CDR2 reads FQNEAQ (reference sequence). The CDR3 spans 14 residues.

CDR3 sequence reads: CASSSLQGAGEQYF. The CDR3 DNA follows: TGCGCCAGCAGCTCATTACAGGGGGCAGGCGAGCAGTACTTC. The chain combines TRBV5-1 with TRBJ2-7; 9 bases are a match to TRBD1. The germline gives CDR1 SGHRS, CDR2 YFSETQ. The CDR3 length is 14 residues. V was pared by 3 bases and J by 6 bases, with 7 bases of the junction left unmatched.

The chain has TRBV11-2 and TRBJ2-7; a weak D match, TRBD2 (5 bases). The ends were cut back, 8 bases at V and 6 bases at J, with 17 bases in the middle. CDR1 SGHAT and CDR2 FQNNGV come from the germline V gene. The CDR3 sequence is 13 residues long. The CDR3 loop is CASGRVDLSEQYF. CDR3 nucleotide sequence: TGTGCCAGCGGGCGGGTTGATTTGAGCGAGCAGTACTTC. The full variable domain, with the rest looked up from reference TRBV11-2 and TRBJ2-7, is EAGVAQSPRYKIIEKRQSVAFWCNPISGHATLYWYQQILGQGPKLLIQFQNNGVVDDSQLPKDRFSAERLKGVDSTLKIQPAKLEDSAVYLCASGRVDLSEQYFGPGTRLTVT.

This chain connects TRBV19 to TRBJ1-1; perhaps TRBD1 as D (6 bases). The germline CDR1 and CDR2 sequences are LNHDA and SQIVND (reference sequence). The V and J ends lost 3 bases and 3 bases respectively, with 17 bases between them. CDR3 length: 16 amino acids. CDR3 bases: TGTGCCAGTAGTATTCAGGGGCGCGCACCCGACACTGAAGCTTTCTTT. Protein product: CASSIQGRAPDTEAFF.

This chain links TRBV5-1 with TRBJ2-5, with 9 nucleotides matching TRBD1. This CDR3 is 14 amino acids long. CDR1 and CDR2 (germline): SGHRS, YFSETQ. With V trimmed by 6 bases and J by 3 bases, 6 bases remained unmatched. CDR3 in amino acids: CASTTGGIEETQYF. The CDR3 DNA follows: TGCGCCAGCACGACAGGGGGTATTGAAGAGACCCAGTACTTC.